These 11 T cell receptor beta chains originate from one sample sequenced in a study of T cells after yellow fever vaccination. TCRdb reanalysed the 5' RACE reads using MiXCR and keeps one entry per CDR3 protein. The data contain 95,000 to 100,000 distinct CDR3 sequences, 5.8% of them singletons. Sample: CD8+ T cells sorted from PBMCs, taken 10 days after the yellow fever booster vaccination. Every receptor here comes from a man younger than 35 who received the YFV17D yellow fever vaccine.

The table lists this clonotype with a few counts. This chain links TRBV12-3 or TRBV12-4 with TRBJ2-5; D is undetermined. The CDR3 totals 12 residues. The V gene lost 3 bases and the J gene lost 1 base, with 3 bases spanning the gap. The CDR3 DNA sequence: TGTGCCAGCAGTTTCCCCCAAGAGACCCAGTACTTC. Translated, it gives CASSFPQETQYF.

This clonotype was counted between two and nine times. This chain links TRBV6-2 or TRBV6-3 with TRBJ1-1; D not certain. The V end lost 9 bases, the J end lost 4 bases, and 18 bases lay between the germline ends. The CDR3 contains 14 residues. Per germline, CDR1 MNHEY and CDR2 SVGEGT. The CDR3 reads CASGVGSFGTEAFF. Written as DNA, the CDR3 is TGTGCCAGTGGAGTAGGGTCATTCGGCACTGAAGCTTTCTTT.

This clonotype was counted between two and nine times. V and J are TRBV24-1 and TRBJ1-1; possibly TRBD1 for D (6 bases). The V end was cut by 7 bases, the J end by 3 bases, with 11 bases between. CDR3 size: 13 residues. Looked up from germline, CDR1 is KGHDR and CDR2 is SFDVKD. The CDR3 sequence: CATSQGSDTEAFF. In DNA form, the CDR3 reads TGTGCCACCAGCCAGGGGTCAGACACTGAAGCTTTCTTT.

This clonotype was counted ten times or more. This chain uses TRBV27 with TRBJ2-6; no definite D call. V was pared by 5 bases and J by 2 bases, with 10 bases between. The CDR3 has 15 amino acids. Germline CDR1 is MNHEY and CDR2 is SMNVEV (reference sequence). Here the CDR3 reads CASSPLLAGANVLTF. The DNA of the CDR3 is TGTGCCAGCAGTCCCCTCCTCGCTGGGGCCAACGTCCTGACTTTC.

This clonotype was recorded a few times. CDR3 nucleotide sequence: TGTGCCAGTAGTCTAGCGGGGGGGCGTGCAGATACGCAGTATTTT. It encodes CASSLAGGRADTQYF. The V and J genes are TRBV19 and TRBJ2-3; 12 bases agree with TRBD2. Germline CDR1 reads LNHDA; CDR2 reads SQIVND (reference sequence). Trimming at V came to 5 bases and at J to 4 bases, leaving 4 bases not matched to a gene. The CDR3 consists of 15 residues.

This clonotype was seen at least ten times. The rearrangement uses TRBV7-8 and TRBJ2-5; D is perhaps TRBD1 (6 bases). The CDR3 totals 13 residues. In germline, CDR1 is SGHVS, CDR2 FQNEAQ. Trimming shortened V by 6 bases and J by 4 bases, and 12 bases separated the two germline ends. The CDR3 protein is CASRPGRGETQYF. The DNA for the CDR3 is TGTGCCAGCAGGCCTGGCAGGGGAGAGACCCAGTACTTC.

The chain has TRBV12-3 or TRBV12-4 and TRBJ2-3; D not certain. This CDR3 comprises 14 residues. Trimming removed 3 bases at V and 3 bases at J, with 10 bases between. The CDR3 region has the DNA TGTGCCAGCAGTTTCCTTGCGACGACAGATACGCAGTATTTT. Protein product: CASSFLATTDTQYF.

This clonotype appeared a few times. V and J are TRBV4-1 and TRBJ1-4, with D uncertain. Per the germline V gene, CDR1 is MGHRA and CDR2 is YSYEKL. The CDR3 loop spans 13 amino acids. V was shortened by 1 base and J by 4 bases, with 4 bases between the two germline ends. CDR3 residues: CASSQGDNEKLFF. DNA of the CDR3: TGCGCCAGCAGCCAAGGAGATAATGAAAAACTGTTTTTT.

The V gene is TRBV5-1, the J gene TRBJ2-5; D is possibly TRBD2 (5 bases). The length of the CDR3 is 13 residues. Trimming stripped 2 bases from V and 4 bases from J, with 9 bases between. In germline, CDR1 is SGHRS, CDR2 YFSETQ. The chain's CDR3 is CASSFGVGETQYF. The CDR3 nucleotides are TGCGCCAGCAGCTTCGGGGTTGGAGAGACCCAGTACTTC.

V is TRBV12-3 or TRBV12-4 and J is TRBJ1-3; D may be TRBD1 (6 bases). This CDR3 comprises 18 residues. Between the trimmed V and J ends, which lost 3 bases and 4 bases, there was a span of 22 bases. This CDR3 is CASSFPYGGRFDGNTIYF. The CDR3, as DNA: TGTGCCAGCAGTTTCCCGTACGGGGGCCGTTTCGACGGAAACACCATATATTTT.

V usage is TRBV4-1 and J usage is TRBJ2-2; tentative D call: TRBD2 (6 bases). Germline V gene lookup returns CDR1 MGHRA and CDR2 YSYEKL. V shed 4 bases and J shed 0 bases, with 12 bases lying between them. CDR3 length: 16 amino acids. CDR3 DNA sequence: TGCGCCAGCAGCCGAATTACGGGGGCGAACACCGGGGAGCTGTTTTTT. Encoded protein: CASSRITGANTGELFF.